These 31 T cell receptor beta chains originate from one sample sequenced in a study of shared clonotypes between healthy human individuals. Sequencing used immunoSEQ multiplex PCR; TCRdb keeps in-frame clones, though not all of them. The table lists 850,000 to 1,100,000 clones, roughly 80% of them singletons. Sequencing was carried out using memory CD4+ T cells from PBMCs. The subset was: CD45RA-negative fraction. Every receptor here comes from a man between 18 and 29 years old in good health. Some clones in this sample may be carry-over from other donors' samples.

This clone was seen more than once but under ten times. The V gene is TRBV6-1, the J gene TRBJ2-3; unclear D gene. The V and J ends lost 1 base and 7 bases respectively, with 9 bases between them. This CDR3 is built from 13 residues. Germline V lookup: CDR1 MNHNS, CDR2 SASEGT. CDR3 DNA: TGTGCCAGCAGTGAAGTGGTCTACAATACGCAGTATTTT. Protein product: CASSEVVYNTQYF.

This sequence joins TRBV28 and TRBJ1-5; D gene ambiguous. CDR3 length: 14 residues. The V end was cut by 8 bases, the J end by 1 base, with 12 bases between. CDR1 MDHEN and CDR2 SYDVKM come from the germline V gene. The chain's CDR3 is CASRVGPSNQPQHF. The CDR3 DNA reads as TGTGCCAGCCGGGTCGGGCCGAGCAATCAGCCCCAGCATTTT.

V usage is TRBV28 and J usage is TRBJ1-5; D is possibly TRBD1 (5 bases). This CDR3 comprises 13 residues. Germline CDR1 reads MDHEN; CDR2 reads SYDVKM. The germline V and J ends were trimmed by 7 bases and 7 bases, with 14 bases remaining between them. The CDR3 DNA reads as TGTGCCAGCACCCCGGGGTCAGGGCAGCCCCAGCATTTT. It encodes CASTPGSGQPQHF.

The V and J genes are TRBV10-3 and TRBJ2-7; TRBD1 matches 8 bases. CDR1 and CDR2 from the germline V gene are ENHRY and SYGVKD. CDR3 length: 14 amino acids. The J segment lost 2 bases and the V segment lost 10 bases, leaving 10 bases of the junction unmatched. For the CDR3, the DNA is TGTGCCACCGTTCTCGGACAGGGCACCTACGAGCAGTACTTC. Translating gives CATVLGQGTYEQYF.

This clone turned up a few times. This chain uses TRBV27 with TRBJ2-3, with D perhaps matching TRBD1 (6 bases). Germline lookup yields CDR1 MNHEY and CDR2 SMNVEV (reference sequence). V dropped 2 bases and J dropped 1 base, with 13 bases sitting between them. This CDR3 region has 16 residues. In nucleotides, the CDR3 is TGTGCCAGCAGTTTAGACAGGCGCCGGGGCACAGATACGCAGTATTTT. Translated, it gives CASSLDRRRGTDTQYF.

The rearrangement links TRBV7-3 to TRBJ2-3, with D maybe TRBD2 (5 bases). The germline V and J ends were trimmed by 0 bases and 4 bases, with 14 bases remaining between them. CDR1 is SGHTA and CDR2 is FQGTGA in the germline V gene. This CDR3 is 16 amino acids long. For the CDR3, the DNA is TGTGCCAGCAGCTTAACACTCGAGGGAGCGGCAGATACGCAGTATTTT. This sequence encodes CASSLTLEGAADTQYF.

This chain links TRBV27 with TRBJ1-5; D possibly corresponds to TRBD1 (5 bases). This CDR3 contains 13 residues. V was cut by 6 bases and J by 6 bases, with 12 bases left in between. Germline CDR1 is MNHEY and CDR2 is SMNVEV (reference sequence). CDR3: CASSWDGGQPQHF. Written as DNA, the CDR3 is TGTGCCAGCAGCTGGGATGGGGGTCAGCCCCAGCATTTT.

This rearrangement joins TRBV6-4 to TRBJ2-2; 14 bases match TRBD2. With 6 bases clipped from V and 3 bases from J, the junction kept 9 bases outside the gene matches. Germline V gives CDR1 MRHNA, CDR2 SNTAGT. The CDR3 extends over 18 amino acids. The CDR3 DNA reads as TGTGCCAGCAGAAGGTCAGGACTAGCGGGAGGAGACACCGGGGAGCTGTTTTTT. Protein sequence: CASRRSGLAGGDTGELFF.

As concerns this clone: One end of the junction is discordant with germline, which a read error may explain. V and J are TRBV29-1 and TRBJ2-5; D could derive from TRBD1 or TRBD2 (6 bases each). The CDR3 covers 12 residues. Germline V gene sequence: CDR1 SQVTM, CDR2 ANQGSEA. CDR3 DNA: TGCAGCGTGGGGGGCAGGCAAGGGACCCAGTACTTC. It yields the protein CSVGGRQGTQYF.

V usage is TRBV2 and J usage is TRBJ2-3, with TRBD1 identical over 7 bases. CDR3 length: 15 residues. The germline V gene has CDR1 SNHLY and CDR2 FYNNEI. V dropped 2 bases and J dropped 4; count of bases not matched to a gene: 6. CDR3 in DNA: TGTGCCAGCAGTGAAAGGGGGCAGAGGGCAGATACGCAGTATTTT. Translating gives CASSERGQRADTQYF.

The chain uses TRBV5-1 and TRBJ2-3, with 12 bases aligning to TRBD2. Germline CDR1 SGHRS, CDR2 YFSETQ. This CDR3 region has 18 residues. With 4 bases clipped from V and 3 bases from J, the junction kept 12 bases outside the gene matches. The CDR3: CASSLTPTSGSETDTQYF. CDR3 coding DNA: TGCGCCAGCAGCCTCACGCCGACTAGCGGGAGTGAGACAGATACGCAGTATTTT.

V usage is TRBV5-1 and J usage is TRBJ1-2, with 7 bases fitting TRBD1. Trimming removed 4 bases from V and 1 base from J; junction bases left unmatched: 4. Germline CDR1 is SGHRS and CDR2 is YFSETQ. The CDR3 has 14 residues. This chain's CDR3 is CASSLGQDNYGYTF. CDR3 DNA sequence: TGCGCCAGCAGCCTCGGACAGGATAACTATGGCTACACCTTC.

The chain carries TRBV28 and TRBJ2-3; unclear D gene. The CDR3 contains 13 residues. In germline, CDR1 is MDHEN, CDR2 SYDVKM. V gave up 5 bases and J gave up 2 bases, with 8 bases separating them. CDR3 nucleotides: TGTGCCAGCAGTGGCAAAATCACAGATACGCAGTATTTT. It yields the protein CASSGKITDTQYF. Variable domain in full (rest from reference TRBV28 and TRBJ2-3): DVKVTQSSRYLVKRTGEKVFLECVQDMDHENMFWYRQDPGLGLRLIYFSYDVKMKEKGDIPEGYSVSREKKERFSLILESASTNQTSMYLCASSGKITDTQYFGPGTRLTVL.

Concerning this clone itself: The sample holds other DNA sequences that translate to the same CDR3. The chain is built from TRBV15 and TRBJ2-7; D perhaps matches TRBD1 (5 bases). Trimming removed 0 bases from V and 2 bases from J, with 8 bases in between. The germline V gene has CDR1 LNHNV and CDR2 YYDKDF (reference sequence). This CDR3 is built from 14 residues. The CDR3 loop is CATSRDQGAYEQYF. The CDR3 coding sequence is TGTGCCACCAGCAGAGATCAGGGCGCCTACGAGCAGTACTTC.

CDR3 bases: TGTGCCAGCAGTGAACGGGTGCTCAAACTGTTTTTT. Translated, it gives CASSERVLKLFF. The rearrangement joins TRBV2 to TRBJ1-4; D is ambiguous. V was trimmed by 2 bases and J by 11 bases, leaving 9 bases between them. The CDR3 is 12 residues long. CDR1 and CDR2 (germline): SNHLY, FYNNEI.

The chain uses TRBV28 and TRBJ2-5, with D possibly being TRBD2 (7 bases). Deletions cut 6 bases from V and 5 bases from J, with 13 bases between. CDR1 is MDHEN, CDR2 SYDVKM, per germline. This CDR3 is 13 amino acids long. The CDR3, as DNA: TGTGCCAGCAGAGGGGGAGGGCGGGAGACCCAGTACTTC. Protein: CASRGGGRETQYF.

This clone was seen many times. Other DNA sequences in this specimen translate into the identical CDR3. The chain joins TRBV5-1 to TRBJ1-2, with D perhaps matching TRBD1 (5 bases). Trimming left V 0 bases short and J 3 bases short, with 6 bases between. Germline CDR1 reads SGHRS; CDR2 reads YFSETQ. This CDR3 has 13 amino acids. The CDR3 DNA reads TGCGCCAGCAGCTTGGTAGGGGACTATGGCTACACCTTC. It is translated as CASSLVGDYGYTF.

This clone has just a few counts. The chain employs TRBV29-1 and TRBJ1-1; D remains unclear. The CDR3 has 13 amino acids. CDR1 and CDR2 (germline): SQVTM, ANQGSEA. Trimming pared 3 bases from V and 5 bases from J, leaving 13 bases between. The CDR3 spells CSVDNGVGTEAFF. The CDR3 bases are TGCAGCGTTGATAACGGGGTTGGGACTGAAGCTTTCTTT.

V gene TRBV10-3 combines with J gene TRBJ2-5, with D tentatively TRBD1 (6 bases). The end of the DNA aligns better with TRBJ2-7, so the J call may be wrong. This CDR3 comprises 11 residues. Looked up from germline, CDR1 is ENHRY and CDR2 is SYGVKD. The CDR3 region is CALGTTDEQYF. DNA for the CDR3: TGTGCTCTCGGGACAACGGACGAGCAGTACTTC.

This chain uses TRBV18 with TRBJ1-5; D not resolved. There are 13 residues in the CDR3. Germline V lookup: CDR1 KGHSH, CDR2 LQKENI. Trimming shortened V by 6 bases and J by 0 bases, and 6 bases separated the two germline ends. The CDR3 loop is CASSSYSNQPQHF. CDR3 DNA: TGTGCCAGCTCCAGCTATAGCAATCAGCCCCAGCATTTT.

The chain employs TRBV19 and TRBJ1-5; D is undetermined. The V gene's germline CDR1 is LNHDA and CDR2 SQIVND (reference sequence). There are 13 residues in the CDR3. Trimming pared 7 bases from V and 1 base from J, leaving 8 bases between. The CDR3 here is CASTRRSNQPQHF. The CDR3 nucleotides are TGTGCCAGTACGCGTAGGAGCAATCAGCCCCAGCATTTT. The whole variable domain, remainder taken from reference TRBV19 and TRBJ1-5, is DGGITQSPKYLFRKEGQNVTLSCEQNLNHDAMYWYRQDPGQGLRLIYYSQIVNDFQKGDIAEGYSVSREKKESFPLTVTSAQKNPTAFYLCASTRRSNQPQHFGDGTRLSIL.

The chain employs TRBV28 and TRBJ1-1, with 8 bases fitting TRBD1. Looked up from germline, CDR1 is MDHEN and CDR2 is SYDVKM. With V trimmed by 10 bases and J by 4 bases, 8 bases remained unmatched. The CDR3 totals 13 residues. CDR3: CANRGAGTTEAFF. Here the CDR3 DNA reads TGTGCCAACAGGGGGGCAGGGACCACTGAAGCTTTCTTT.

The rearrangement links TRBV18 to TRBJ1-5; D possibly corresponds to TRBD1 (5 bases). Looked up from germline, CDR1 is KGHSH and CDR2 is LQKENI. Trimming removed 2 bases from V and 3 bases from J, with 14 bases in between. The CDR3 is 16 amino acids. The DNA for the CDR3 is TGTGCCAGCTCACCAGCAGCAGGGATTAACAATCAGCCCCAGCATTTT. This encodes CASSPAAGINNQPQHF.

The chain joins TRBV5-5 to TRBJ2-7; D gene ambiguous. V dropped 0 bases and J dropped 3 bases, with 7 bases sitting between them. CDR3 length equals 13 residues. In germline, CDR1 is SGHKS, CDR2 YYEKEE (reference sequence). This chain's CDR3 is CASSLVNVYEQYF. DNA for the CDR3: TGTGCCAGCAGCTTGGTTAACGTCTACGAGCAGTACTTC.

The chain recombines TRBV4-3 with TRBJ1-2, with a weak D call TRBD1 (5 bases). Germline CDR1 reads LGHNA; CDR2 reads YSLEER. This CDR3 is 16 amino acids long. Trimming cost V 1 base and J 8 bases, with 20 bases left between them. In DNA, the CDR3 is TGCGCCAGCAGCCAAGGAAGGGGAGGATGGGTAGAAGGCTACACCTTC. This encodes CASSQGRGGWVEGYTF.

The chain links TRBV5-6 to TRBJ1-2, with D possibly TRBD1 on 5 matching bases. The V gene's germline CDR1 is SGHDT and CDR2 YYEEEE. Trimming stripped 0 bases from V and 2 bases from J, with 11 bases between. This CDR3 region has 15 residues. The CDR3 region is CASSLADRPNYGYTF. The CDR3 coding sequence is TGTGCCAGCAGCTTGGCAGACAGACCCAACTATGGCTACACCTTC.

The chain combines TRBV28 with TRBJ2-2, with 9 bases matching TRBD1. The CDR3 is made up of 18 amino acids. CDR1 MDHEN and CDR2 SYDVKM come from the germline V gene. J was trimmed by 7 bases and V by 7 bases; bases with no gene match: 19. The CDR3 is CASTLSRGRGQGIGELFF. DNA for the CDR3: TGTGCCAGCACTCTAAGCCGGGGCCGGGGACAGGGAATCGGGGAGCTGTTTTTT. The full variable domain, rest sourced from reference TRBV28 and TRBJ2-2, is DVKVTQSSRYLVKRTGEKVFLECVQDMDHENMFWYRQDPGLGLRLIYFSYDVKMKEKGDIPEGYSVSREKKERFSLILESASTNQTSMYLCASTLSRGRGQGIGELFFGEGSRLTVL.

The chain is built from TRBV15 and TRBJ2-3; 7 bases map to TRBD2. The CDR3 runs 14 residues. CDR1 and CDR2 (germline): LNHNV, YYDKDF (reference sequence). With 5 bases clipped from V and 6 bases from J, the junction kept 8 bases outside the gene matches. Written as DNA, the CDR3 is TGTGCCACCAGCGACCCTACCGGGGGGGATACGCAGTATTTT. Translation: CATSDPTGGDTQYF.

The chain recombines TRBV29-1 with TRBJ1-2; 9 positions match TRBD1. V was clipped by 6 bases and J by 7 bases; unmatched bases: 15. The germline CDR1 and CDR2 sequences are SQVTM and ANQGSEA. The CDR3 sequence is 15 residues long. CDR3 sequence (DNA): TGCAGCGTCGGAGGAGGGGGACAGGGATCTCTTGGCTACACCTTC. Its translation: CSVGGGGQGSLGYTF.

The genes are TRBV5-1 and TRBJ2-6; TRBD2 agrees at 9 bases. The germline gives CDR1 SGHRS, CDR2 YFSETQ. V trimming: 1 base; J trimming: 4 bases; junction bases outside the gene matches: 6. CDR3 size: 17 residues. CDR3 sequence reads: CASSLLASGAGANVLTF. The CDR3 region has the DNA TGCGCCAGCAGCTTGCTGGCTAGCGGGGCGGGGGCCAACGTCCTGACTTTC. The full variable domain, its missing parts supplied by reference TRBV5-1 and TRBJ2-6, is KAGVTQTPRYLIKTRGQQVTLSCSPISGHRSVSWYQQTPGQGLQFLFEYFSETQRNKGNFPGRFSGRQFSNSRSEMNVSTLELGDSALYLCASSLLASGAGANVLTFGAGSRLTVL.

A note on this clone: This CDR3 is also generated by other DNA sequences in the sample. CDR3 sequence reads: CASSVVSSGANVLTF. The CDR3 nucleotides are TGTGCCAGCAGCGTTGTGAGCTCTGGGGCCAACGTCCTGACTTTC. The rearrangement uses TRBV9 and TRBJ2-6; D ambiguous. The length of the CDR3 is 15 residues. Germline-derived CDR1 and CDR2 are SGDLS and YYNGEE. The V end was cut by 2 bases, the J end by 0 bases, with 6 bases between.